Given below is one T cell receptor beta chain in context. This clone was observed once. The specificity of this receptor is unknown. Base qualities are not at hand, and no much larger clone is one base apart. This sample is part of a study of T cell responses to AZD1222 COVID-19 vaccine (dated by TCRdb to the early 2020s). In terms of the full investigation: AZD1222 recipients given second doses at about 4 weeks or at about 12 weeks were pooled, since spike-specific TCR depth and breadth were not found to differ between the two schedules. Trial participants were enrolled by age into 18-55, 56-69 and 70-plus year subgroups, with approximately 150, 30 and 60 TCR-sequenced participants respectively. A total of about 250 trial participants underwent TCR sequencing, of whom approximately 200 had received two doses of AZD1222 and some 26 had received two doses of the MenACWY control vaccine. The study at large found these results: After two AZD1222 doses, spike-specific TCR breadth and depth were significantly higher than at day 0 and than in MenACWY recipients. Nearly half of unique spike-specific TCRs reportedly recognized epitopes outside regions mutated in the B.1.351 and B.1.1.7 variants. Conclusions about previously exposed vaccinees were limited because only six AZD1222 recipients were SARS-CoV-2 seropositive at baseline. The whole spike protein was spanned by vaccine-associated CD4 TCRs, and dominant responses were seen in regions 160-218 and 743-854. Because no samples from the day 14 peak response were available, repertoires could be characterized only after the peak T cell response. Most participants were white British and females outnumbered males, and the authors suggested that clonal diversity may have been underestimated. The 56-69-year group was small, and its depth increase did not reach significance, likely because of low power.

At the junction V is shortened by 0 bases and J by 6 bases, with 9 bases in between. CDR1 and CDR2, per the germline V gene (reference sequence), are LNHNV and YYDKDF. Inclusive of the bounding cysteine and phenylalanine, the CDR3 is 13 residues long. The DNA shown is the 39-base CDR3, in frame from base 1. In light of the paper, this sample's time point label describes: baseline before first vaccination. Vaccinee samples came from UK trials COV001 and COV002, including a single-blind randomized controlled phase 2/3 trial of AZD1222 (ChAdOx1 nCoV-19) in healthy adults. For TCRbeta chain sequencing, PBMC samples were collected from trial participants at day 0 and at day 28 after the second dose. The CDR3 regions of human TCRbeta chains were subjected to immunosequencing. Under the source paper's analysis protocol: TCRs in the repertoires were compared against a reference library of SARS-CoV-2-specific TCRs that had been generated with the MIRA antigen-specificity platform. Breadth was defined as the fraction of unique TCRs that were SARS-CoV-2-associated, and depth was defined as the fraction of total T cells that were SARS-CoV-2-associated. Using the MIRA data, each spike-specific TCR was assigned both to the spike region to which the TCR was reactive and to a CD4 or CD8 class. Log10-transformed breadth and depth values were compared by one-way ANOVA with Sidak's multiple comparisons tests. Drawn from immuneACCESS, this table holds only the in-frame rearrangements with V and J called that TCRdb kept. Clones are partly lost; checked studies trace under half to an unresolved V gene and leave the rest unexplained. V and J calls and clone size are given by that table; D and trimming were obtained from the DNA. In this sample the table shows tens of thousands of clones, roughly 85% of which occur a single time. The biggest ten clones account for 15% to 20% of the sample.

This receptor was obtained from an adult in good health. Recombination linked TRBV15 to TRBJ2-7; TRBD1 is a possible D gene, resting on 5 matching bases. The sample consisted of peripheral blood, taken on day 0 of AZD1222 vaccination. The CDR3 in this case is CATSRDIQGEQYF. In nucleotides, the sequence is TGTGCCACCAGCAGAGATATCCAGGGCGAGCAGTACTTC.